One and the same sample provided the 14 T cell receptor beta chains below, sequenced in a study of cytomegalovirus exposure and HLA in healthy donors. This PCR relied on a set of 60 Vbeta primers and 13 Jbeta primers. Measured with immunoSEQ multiplex PCR; TCRdb has only the in-frame clones, and not every one. This sample yields 150,000 to 200,000 clones, of which around 68% are seen a single time; over 2.5% belongs to the top ten. Sequencing was done on a sample of PBMCs. Receptors originate from a man in his forties in good health and CMV-seronegative.

The genes are TRBV7-2 and TRBJ1-1; D gene uncertain. V was clipped by 5 bases and J by 2 bases, with 12 bases between them. CDR1 is SGHTA, CDR2 FQGNSA, per germline. The CDR3 has 14 amino acids. In DNA form, the CDR3 reads TGTGCCAGCAGCCTCCTCAGTGGTAACACTGAAGCTTTCTTT. Translated, it gives CASSLLSGNTEAFF.

The chain has TRBV11-2 and TRBJ1-5, with D hard to call. In germline, CDR1 is SGHAT, CDR2 FQNNGV. The CDR3 has 14 amino acids. The germline V and J ends were trimmed by 5 bases and 2 bases, with 10 bases remaining between them. The CDR3 loop reads CASSPSGGNQPQHF. The CDR3 DNA reads as TGTGCCAGCAGCCCTTCGGGAGGCAATCAGCCCCAGCATTTT.

The table lists this clone with a few counts. J is TRBJ1-4 and V is TRBV5-4, with D possibly being TRBD1 (6 bases). Germline CDR1 SGHNT, CDR2 YYREEE (reference sequence). With 0 bases removed from V and 3 bases from J, the gap between germline ends came to 9 bases. There are 15 residues in the CDR3. CDR3 residues: CASSLAGGPNEKLFF. As DNA, the CDR3 is TGTGCCAGCAGCTTGGCGGGGGGCCCTAATGAAAAACTGTTTTTT.

J is TRBJ1-3 and V is TRBV5-1, with a weak D call TRBD1 (6 bases). V was pared by 4 bases and J by 4 bases, with 15 bases between. The V gene's germline CDR1 is SGHRS and CDR2 YFSETQ. CDR3 length: 15 residues. The CDR3 nucleotides are TGCGCCAGCAGCCCCTGGACAGCGTTGGGAAACACCATATATTTT. This translates into CASSPWTALGNTIYF.

The V and J genes are TRBV13 and TRBJ2-7; possibly TRBD2 for D (6 bases). The CDR3 spans 15 residues. CDR1 is PRHDT and CDR2 is FYEKMQ in the germline V gene (reference sequence). V was cut by 6 bases and J by 3 bases, with 18 bases left in between. The CDR3: CASSGTGGWSYEQYF. The CDR3 nucleotides are TGTGCCAGCAGTGGGACTGGAGGGTGGAGCTACGAGCAGTACTTC. The whole variable domain, filled in from reference TRBV13 and TRBJ2-7, reads AAGVIQSPRHLIKEKRETATLKCYPIPRHDTVYWYQQGPGQDPQFLISFYEKMQSDKGSIPDRFSAQQFSDYHSELNMSSLELGDSALYFCASSGTGGWSYEQYFGPGTRLTVT.

The chain links TRBV12-5 to TRBJ2-7; 10 nucleotides match TRBD2. The V and J ends lost 1 base and 4 bases, in that order; junction bases with no gene match: 4. Germline CDR1 reads LGHNT; CDR2 reads FRNRAP. The length of the CDR3 is 15 residues. The CDR3 is CASGLAGTSVYEQYF. The CDR3 DNA follows: TGTGCTAGTGGTTTGGCAGGGACTAGCGTTTACGAGCAGTACTTC.

The genes are TRBV6-1 and TRBJ1-1, with TRBD1 identical over 7 bases. Looked up from germline, CDR1 is MNHNS and CDR2 is SASEGT. This CDR3 region has 15 residues. Germline trimming cut 2 bases from V and 1 base from J; bases unmatched to any gene: 4. CDR3 in amino acids: CASSELRDRNTEAFF. The DNA of the CDR3 is TGTGCCAGCAGTGAACTCCGGGACAGGAACACTGAAGCTTTCTTT.

Comments on this clone: At one of its ends the junction is not consistent with the germline gene, which may arise from a read error. The gene calls are TRBV5-8 and TRBJ2-2; D may correspond to TRBD1 or TRBD2 (5 bases each). This CDR3 contains 15 residues. Germline V gene sequence: CDR1 SGHTS, CDR2 YDEGEE. The CDR3 spells CASRLGRENTGELFF. CDR3 nucleotide sequence: TGTGCCAGCAGGTTGGGACGGGAGAACACCGGGGAGCTGTTTTTT. Using reference TRBV5-8 and TRBJ2-2 for the parts outside the CDR3, the full variable domain is EAGVTQSPTHLIKTRGQQATLRCSPISGHTSVYWYQQALGLGLQFLLWYDEGEERNRGNFPPRFSGRQFPNYSSELNVNALELEDSALYLCASRLGRENTGELFFGEGSRLTVL.

The chain carries TRBV5-6 and TRBJ2-1; TRBD2 agrees at 13 bases. Losses at the gene ends were 4 bases for V and 7 bases for J; bases not matched to a gene: 5. Germline V gives CDR1 SGHDT, CDR2 YYEEEE. CDR3 length equals 15 residues. Here the CDR3 reads CASSILAGGLNEQFF. CDR3 sequence (DNA): TGTGCCAGCAGCATACTAGCGGGGGGGCTTAATGAGCAGTTCTTC.

The rearrangement links TRBV5-1 to TRBJ2-1; 7 positions match TRBD1. This CDR3 is 16 amino acids long. J gave up 0 bases and V 4 bases, and 7 bases lay outside the gene matches. Per the germline V gene, CDR1 is SGHRS and CDR2 is YFSETQ. CDR3 in amino acids: CASSRGQMISYNEQFF. The CDR3 nucleotides read TGCGCCAGCAGCCGGGGACAGATGATCTCCTACAATGAGCAGTTCTTC.

This clone was detected a few times. The chain is built from TRBV5-8 and TRBJ2-1; 12 nucleotides align to TRBD2. Germline assignment: CDR1 SGHTS and CDR2 YDEGEE. The CDR3 consists of 17 residues. V lost 3 bases to trimming and J lost 2 bases; unmatched junction nucleotides: 6. The CDR3 DNA sequence: TGTGCCAGCAGCTCGGGACTAGCGGGCCTAGCCTACAATGAGCAGTTCTTC. Protein product: CASSSGLAGLAYNEQFF.

The chain has TRBV2 and TRBJ1-6, with 11 bases aligning to TRBD1. The J segment lost 0 bases and the V segment lost 7 bases, leaving 5 bases of the junction unmatched. Per germline, CDR1 SNHLY and CDR2 FYNNEI. The CDR3 runs to 17 residues. This CDR3 reads CASTGQGASSYNSPLHF. CDR3 sequence (DNA): TGTGCCAGCACCGGACAGGGGGCGAGCTCCTATAATTCACCCCTCCACTTT.

Only one count was recorded for this clone. This chain connects TRBV6-1 to TRBJ2-3; the match to TRBD2 covers 16 bases. V dropped 3 bases and J dropped 4; count of bases not matched to a gene: 13. This CDR3 spans 20 amino acids. The germline gives CDR1 MNHNS, CDR2 SASEGT. CDR3 DNA sequence: TGTGCCAGCAGTGATTCACAATTCCCGGGACTAGCGGGAGGGCCAGATACGCAGTATTTT. Translated: CASSDSQFPGLAGGPDTQYF.

This clone was recorded a few times. V gene TRBV7-8 combines with J gene TRBJ2-1; D perhaps matches TRBD2 (7 bases). Trimming cost V 1 base and J 7 bases, with 17 bases left between them. The CDR3 contains 16 residues. Per germline, CDR1 SGHVS and CDR2 FQNEAQ. The CDR3 sequence is CASSLGGGRAGNEQFF. The CDR3 region has the DNA TGTGCCAGCAGCTTAGGAGGGGGGAGGGCGGGGAATGAGCAGTTCTTC.